Following are 13 T cell receptor beta chains from one sample sequenced in a study of blood T cell repertoires in COVID-19. The method was immunoSEQ multiplex PCR; TCRdb's version includes in-frame clones alone and lacks a portion of them. The sample holds over 50,000 clones, 60% to 80% seen once. Sequences were obtained from peripheral blood. The origin of the receptors is an elderly man with active or convalescent COVID-19.

The chain combines TRBV24-1 with TRBJ2-7; TRBD1 matches at 11 bases. The CDR3 length is 15 residues. Germline V gives CDR1 KGHDR, CDR2 SFDVKD. V lost 2 bases and J lost 5; bases outside the gene matches: 4. CDR3 sequence: CATSDSDRGLDEQYF. CDR3 in DNA: TGTGCCACCAGTGATTCGGACAGGGGGCTCGACGAGCAGTACTTC.

J is TRBJ1-1 and V is TRBV18; D remains unclear. V was trimmed by 2 bases and J by 1 base, leaving 14 bases between them. Germline values: CDR1 KGHSH, CDR2 LQKENI. This CDR3 comprises 16 residues. The CDR3 DNA reads TGTGCCAGCTCACCATCCCAAGGACGGGGGAACACTGAAGCTTTCTTT. It specifies CASSPSQGRGNTEAFF.

This clone came up once. The chain joins TRBV27 to TRBJ2-1, with 11 bases fitting TRBD2. This CDR3 is 15 amino acids long. Germline assignment: CDR1 MNHEY and CDR2 SMNVEV (reference sequence). V lost 0 bases and J lost 14; bases outside the gene matches: 9. The CDR3 region is CASSLSGLAGGSEFF. The CDR3 DNA reads TGTGCCAGCAGTTTATCGGGTCTAGCGGGGGGATCAGAGTTCTTC.

J is TRBJ2-2 and V is TRBV2, with TRBD2 as a possible D gene (6 bases). The germline CDR1 and CDR2 sequences are SNHLY and FYNNEI. Deletions cut 6 bases from V and 6 bases from J, with 11 bases between. The length of the CDR3 is 13 residues. CDR3 nucleotide sequence: TGTGCCAGCAGGGAGGGAGAGGCCGGGGAGCTGTTTTTT. Encoded protein: CASREGEAGELFF.

The chain links TRBV13 to TRBJ2-3, with 10 bases fitting TRBD2. Germline V gives CDR1 PRHDT, CDR2 FYEKMQ (reference sequence). Losses at the gene ends were 8 bases for V and 6 bases for J; bases not matched to a gene: 8. This CDR3 has 14 residues. The CDR3 loop reads CASEREGRRDTQYF. The DNA of the CDR3 is TGTGCCAGCGAGCGGGAGGGCCGGAGGGATACGCAGTATTTT.

The chain is built from TRBV6-1 and TRBJ2-1; 7 nucleotides line up with TRBD2. V shed 2 bases and J 5 bases; nucleotides not matched to a gene: 3. The CDR3 is made up of 14 amino acids. CDR1 MNHNS and CDR2 SASEGT come from the germline V gene. The CDR3 sequence: CASSESLADNEQFF. In nucleotides, the CDR3 is TGTGCCAGCAGTGAATCCCTAGCGGACAATGAGCAGTTCTTC.

In this sample, this clone turned up a few times. The chain has TRBV2 and TRBJ2-7; TRBD2 is a possible D gene (6 bases). The CDR3 length is 14 residues. The V gene lost 1 base and the J gene lost 6 bases, with 13 bases spanning the gap. Germline loops: CDR1 SNHLY, CDR2 FYNNEI. The CDR3 DNA is TGTGCCAGCAGTGAAGGGGGGGTGAGAGGCGAGCAGTACTTC. This sequence encodes CASSEGGVRGEQYF.

This clone appeared once. The chain is built from TRBV9 and TRBJ2-1; TRBD1 matches at 10 bases. The V gene end was trimmed by 0 bases and the J gene end by 9 bases; junction bases not matched to a gene: 12. Germline V CDR1 and CDR2: SGDLS, YYNGEE. There are 17 residues in the CDR3. The CDR3 here is CASSVGSGTGVGGEQFF. The CDR3 bases are TGTGCCAGCAGCGTAGGGTCCGGGACAGGGGTTGGGGGTGAGCAGTTCTTC. Complete variable domain (other parts from reference TRBV9 and TRBJ2-1): DSGVTQTPKHLITATGQRVTLRCSPRSGDLSVYWYQQSLDQGLQFLIQYYNGEERAKGNILERFSAQQFPDLHSELNLSSLELGDSALYFCASSVGSGTGVGGEQFFGPGTRLTVL.

The chain carries TRBV30 and TRBJ2-7; D is perhaps TRBD2 (5 bases). V lost 5 bases and J 0 bases, leaving 5 bases between the germline ends. Germline-derived CDR1 and CDR2 are GTSNPN and SVGIG (reference sequence). The CDR3 extends over 11 amino acids. CDR3 in DNA: TGTGCCTGGGGGAGCTCCTACGAGCAGTACTTC. Its protein is CAWGSSYEQYF. Supplemented by reference TRBV30 and TRBJ2-7, the full variable domain reads SQTIHQWPATLVQPVGSPLSLECTVEGTSNPNLYWYRQAAGRGLQLLFYSVGIGQISSEVPQNLSASRPQDRQFILSSKKLLLSDSGFYLCAWGSSYEQYFGPGTRLTVT.

This clone was seen just once. The chain is built from TRBV19 and TRBJ1-4; D might be TRBD1 (5 bases). V was trimmed by 3 bases and J by 7 bases, leaving 9 bases between them. Germline-derived CDR1 and CDR2 are LNHDA and SQIVND (reference sequence). CDR3 length: 13 amino acids. DNA for the CDR3: TGTGCCAGTAGTATCCGGGGGTTTGAAAAACTGTTTTTT. Amino acid sequence: CASSIRGFEKLFF.

The J gene is TRBJ1-3, the V gene TRBV6-6; D might be TRBD1 (5 bases). Germline V gives CDR1 MNHNY, CDR2 SVGAGI (reference sequence). V dropped 2 bases and J dropped 0 bases, with 11 bases sitting between them. This CDR3 is built from 16 residues. CDR3 DNA sequence: TGTGCCAGCAGTTACGGGACTGGGTTCTCTGGAAACACCATATATTTT. Protein: CASSYGTGFSGNTIYF.

The rearrangement links TRBV7-6 to TRBJ1-2; tentative D call: TRBD1 (5 bases). CDR1 and CDR2 from the germline V gene are SGHVS and FNYEAQ. The V end lost 0 bases, the J end lost 0 bases, and 23 bases lay between the germline ends. The CDR3 length is 20 residues. CDR3 loop: CASSLASASWGGYANYGYTF. The CDR3 DNA follows: TGTGCCAGCAGCTTAGCGTCCGCATCGTGGGGGGGGTATGCTAACTATGGCTACACCTTC.

J is TRBJ1-1 and V is TRBV18; 8 bases are a match to TRBD1. This CDR3 spans 14 amino acids. Germline CDR1 is KGHSH and CDR2 is LQKENI. V shed 5 bases, J shed 3 bases, and the junction held 5 bases outside the gene matches. Written as DNA, the CDR3 is TGTGCCAGCTCAATTTACAGGGGGGACACTGAAGCTTTCTTT. It encodes CASSIYRGDTEAFF.